This entry concerns a single T cell receptor beta chain. What it recognizes is unknown. These data come from a study of STAT3 mutations in large granular lymphocyte leukemia. Study-wide findings and caveats: Every T-LGLL patient had at least one immunodominant TCRbeta clonotype. Clonal expansion was inferred from other time points because no sample existed at each clone's first appearance. Suggested: STAT3 mutation was not the ancestral event for these clonal expansions. A small but highly pathogenic clone may have been missed.

The CDR3 consists of 19 residues. With V trimmed by 2 bases and J by 2 bases, 18 bases remained unmatched. In germline, CDR1 is MDHEN, CDR2 SYDVKM. TCRbeta libraries averaged around 41,000 productive templates per sample. Generated by immunoSEQ multiplex PCR, the TCRdb table keeps only in-frame clones and is missing some. The table lists approximately 5,700 clones, about three quarters of them singletons, with more than 75% in the top ten. The sequence derives from a middle-aged man with T-cell large granular lymphocyte leukemia. Some clones in this sample may be carry-over from other donors' samples. The sequencing sample was made of peripheral blood mononuclear cells. The chain recombines TRBV28 with TRBJ2-7; TRBD1 aligns across 7 bases. CDR3 loop: CASSLTGALYKSSTYEQYF. The CDR3 bases are TGTGCCAGCAGTTTAACAGGGGCACTATACAAATCCTCTACCTACGAGCAGTACTTC.